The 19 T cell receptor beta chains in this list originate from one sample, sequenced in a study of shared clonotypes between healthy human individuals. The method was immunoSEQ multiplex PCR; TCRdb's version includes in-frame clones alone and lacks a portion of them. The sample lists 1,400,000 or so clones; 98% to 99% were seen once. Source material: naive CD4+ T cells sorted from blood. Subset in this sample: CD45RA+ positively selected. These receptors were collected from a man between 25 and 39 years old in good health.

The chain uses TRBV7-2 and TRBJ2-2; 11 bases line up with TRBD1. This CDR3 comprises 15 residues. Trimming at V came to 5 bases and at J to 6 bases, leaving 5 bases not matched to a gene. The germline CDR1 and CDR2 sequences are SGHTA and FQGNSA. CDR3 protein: CASSGQGALAGELFF. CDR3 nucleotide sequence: TGTGCCAGCAGCGGACAGGGGGCTCTCGCCGGGGAGCTGTTTTTT. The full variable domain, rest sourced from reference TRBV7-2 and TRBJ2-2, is GAGVSQSPSNKVTEKGKDVELRCDPISGHTALYWYRQSLGQGLEFLIYFQGNSAPDKSGLPSDRFSAERTGGSVSTLTIQRTQQEDSAVYLCASSGQGALAGELFFGEGSRLTVL.

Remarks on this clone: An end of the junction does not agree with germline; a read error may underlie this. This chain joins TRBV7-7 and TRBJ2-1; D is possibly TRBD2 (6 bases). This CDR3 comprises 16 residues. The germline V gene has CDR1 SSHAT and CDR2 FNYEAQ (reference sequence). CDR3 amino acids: CASSERFSGSYNEQFF. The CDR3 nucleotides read TGTGCTAGCAGCGAACGGTTTAGCGGCAGCTACAATGAGCAGTTCTTC.

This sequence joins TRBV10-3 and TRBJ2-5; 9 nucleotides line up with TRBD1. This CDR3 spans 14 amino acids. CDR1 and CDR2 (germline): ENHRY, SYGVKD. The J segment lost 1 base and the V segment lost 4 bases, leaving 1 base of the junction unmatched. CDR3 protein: CAISGGQGQETQYF. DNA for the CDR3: TGTGCCATCAGTGGGGGACAGGGCCAAGAGACCCAGTACTTC.

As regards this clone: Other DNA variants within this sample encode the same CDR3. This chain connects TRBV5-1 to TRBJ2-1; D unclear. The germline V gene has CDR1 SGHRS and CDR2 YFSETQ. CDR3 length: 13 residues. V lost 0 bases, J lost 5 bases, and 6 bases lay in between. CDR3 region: CASSLALNNEQFF. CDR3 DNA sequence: TGCGCCAGCAGCTTGGCTCTAAACAATGAGCAGTTCTTC.

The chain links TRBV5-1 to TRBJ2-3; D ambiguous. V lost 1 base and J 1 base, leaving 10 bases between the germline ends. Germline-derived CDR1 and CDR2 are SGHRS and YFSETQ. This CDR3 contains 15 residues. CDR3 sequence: CASSLRTVGTDTQYF. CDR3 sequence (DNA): TGCGCCAGCAGCTTGAGGACGGTGGGCACAGATACGCAGTATTTT. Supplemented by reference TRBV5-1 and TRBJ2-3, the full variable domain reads KAGVTQTPRYLIKTRGQQVTLSCSPISGHRSVSWYQQTPGQGLQFLFEYFSETQRNKGNFPGRFSGRQFSNSRSEMNVSTLELGDSALYLCASSLRTVGTDTQYFGPGTRLTVL.

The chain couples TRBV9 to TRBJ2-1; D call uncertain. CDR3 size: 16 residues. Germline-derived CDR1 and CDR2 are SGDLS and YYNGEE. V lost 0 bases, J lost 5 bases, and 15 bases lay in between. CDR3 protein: CASSVALGPTDNEQFF. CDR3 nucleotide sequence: TGTGCCAGCAGCGTAGCTTTGGGCCCAACGGACAATGAGCAGTTCTTC.

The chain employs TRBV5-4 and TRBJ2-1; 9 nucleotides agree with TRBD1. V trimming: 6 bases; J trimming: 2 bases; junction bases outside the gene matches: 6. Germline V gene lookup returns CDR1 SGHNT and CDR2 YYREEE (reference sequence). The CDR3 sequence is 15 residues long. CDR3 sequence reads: CASTLRQGAYNEQFF. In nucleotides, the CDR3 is TGTGCCAGCACCCTGAGACAGGGGGCCTACAATGAGCAGTTCTTC.

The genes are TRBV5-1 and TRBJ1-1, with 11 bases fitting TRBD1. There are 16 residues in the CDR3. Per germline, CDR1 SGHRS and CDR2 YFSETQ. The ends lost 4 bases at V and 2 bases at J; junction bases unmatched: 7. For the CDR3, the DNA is TGCGCCAGCAGCCCGGGGACAGGGGGAGCAAACACTGAAGCTTTCTTT. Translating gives CASSPGTGGANTEAFF.

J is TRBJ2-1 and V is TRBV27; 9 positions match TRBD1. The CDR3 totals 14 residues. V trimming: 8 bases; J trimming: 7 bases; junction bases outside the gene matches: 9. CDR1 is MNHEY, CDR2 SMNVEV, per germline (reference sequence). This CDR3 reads CASGYHGQGNEQFF. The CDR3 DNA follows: TGTGCCAGCGGCTATCACGGACAGGGGAATGAGCAGTTCTTC.

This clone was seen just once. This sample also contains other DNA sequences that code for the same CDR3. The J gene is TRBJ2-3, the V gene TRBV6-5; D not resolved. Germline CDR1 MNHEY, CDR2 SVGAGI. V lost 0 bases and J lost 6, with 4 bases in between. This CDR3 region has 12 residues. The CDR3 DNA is TGTGCCAGCAGTTACTCGAGGGATACGCAGTATTTT. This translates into CASSYSRDTQYF.

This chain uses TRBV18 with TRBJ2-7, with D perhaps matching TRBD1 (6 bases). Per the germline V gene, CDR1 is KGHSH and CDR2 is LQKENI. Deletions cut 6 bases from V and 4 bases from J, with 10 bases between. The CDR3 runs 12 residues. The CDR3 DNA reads TGTGCCAGCTCGTCCGGGACATACGAGCAGTACTTC. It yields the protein CASSSGTYEQYF.

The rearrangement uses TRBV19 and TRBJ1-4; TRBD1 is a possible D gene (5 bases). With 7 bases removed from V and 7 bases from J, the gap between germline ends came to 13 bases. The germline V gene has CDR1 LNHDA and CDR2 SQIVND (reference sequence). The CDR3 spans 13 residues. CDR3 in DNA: TGTGCCAGTACCTCCCGGGGGAGTGAAAAACTGTTTTTT. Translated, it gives CASTSRGSEKLFF. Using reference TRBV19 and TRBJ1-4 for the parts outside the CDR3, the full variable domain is DGGITQSPKYLFRKEGQNVTLSCEQNLNHDAMYWYRQDPGQGLRLIYYSQIVNDFQKGDIAEGYSVSREKKESFPLTVTSAQKNPTAFYLCASTSRGSEKLFFGSGTQLSVL.

The CDR3 coding sequence is TGTGCCAGTAGTCAAGGGGGTGCCTGGGGCAATCAGCCCCAGCATTTT. Amino acid sequence: CASSQGGAWGNQPQHF. The chain combines TRBV19 with TRBJ1-5; TRBD1 might be the D (6 bases). CDR1 is LNHDA, CDR2 SQIVND, per germline (reference sequence). The CDR3 totals 16 residues. Trimming removed 5 bases at V and 2 bases at J, with 16 bases between.

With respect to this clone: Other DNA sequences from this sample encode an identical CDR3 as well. CDR3 sequence reads: CASSSGLADYNEQFF. The CDR3 coding sequence is TGCGCCAGCAGCTCGGGACTAGCGGACTACAATGAGCAGTTCTTC. The gene calls are TRBV5-1 and TRBJ2-1, with 11 bases lining up with TRBD2. With 3 bases clipped from V and 3 bases from J, the junction kept 2 bases outside the gene matches. The CDR3 is made up of 15 amino acids. Germline CDR1 is SGHRS and CDR2 is YFSETQ.

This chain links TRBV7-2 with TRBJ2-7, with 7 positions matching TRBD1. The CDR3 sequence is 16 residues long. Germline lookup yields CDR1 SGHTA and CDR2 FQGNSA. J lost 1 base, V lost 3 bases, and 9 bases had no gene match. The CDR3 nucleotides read TGTGCCAGCAGCTTCCCCGGGACAGCTTATTCCTACGAGCAGTACTTC. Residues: CASSFPGTAYSYEQYF.

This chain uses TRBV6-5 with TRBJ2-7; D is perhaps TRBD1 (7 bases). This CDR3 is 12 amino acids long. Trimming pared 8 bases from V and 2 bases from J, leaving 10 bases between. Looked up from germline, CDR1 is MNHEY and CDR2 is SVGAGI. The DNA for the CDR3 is TGTGCCAGCCAGGGGGGACCCTACGAGCAGTACTTC. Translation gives CASQGGPYEQYF.

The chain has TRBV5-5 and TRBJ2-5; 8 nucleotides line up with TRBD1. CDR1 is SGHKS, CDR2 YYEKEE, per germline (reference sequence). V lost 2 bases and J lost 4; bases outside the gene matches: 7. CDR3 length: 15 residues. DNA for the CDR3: TGTGCCAGCAGCTTATACAGGGGGATTACAGAGACCCAGTACTTC. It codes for CASSLYRGITETQYF.

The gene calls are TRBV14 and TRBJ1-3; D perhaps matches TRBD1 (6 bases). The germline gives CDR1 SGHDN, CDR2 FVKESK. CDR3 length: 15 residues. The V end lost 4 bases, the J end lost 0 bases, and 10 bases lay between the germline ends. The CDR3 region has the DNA TGTGCCAGCAGCCCCGGACAGAGCTCTGGAAACACCATATATTTT. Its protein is CASSPGQSSGNTIYF.

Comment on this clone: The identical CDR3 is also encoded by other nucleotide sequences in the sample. CDR3 in amino acids: CASSLSYEQYF. The DNA of the CDR3 is TGTGCCAGCAGTCTCTCCTACGAGCAGTACTTC. The chain has TRBV2 and TRBJ2-7; unclear D gene. The CDR3 spans 11 residues. V lost 5 bases and J 0 bases, leaving 2 bases between the germline ends. Per the germline V gene, CDR1 is SNHLY and CDR2 is FYNNEI.